These 30 T cell receptor beta chains originate from one sample sequenced in a study of shared clonotypes between healthy human individuals. Sequencing used immunoSEQ multiplex PCR; TCRdb keeps in-frame clones, though not all of them. The sample contains some 2,500,000 clones, 80% to 95% of which appear only once. Sample: naive CD4+ T cells from PBMCs. Documented subset: CD45RA+ positively selected. The receptors originated from a man between 18 and 35 years old in good health. Some clones in this sample may be carry-over from other donors' samples.

Remarks on this clone: Other DNA sequences in this sample translate to the same CDR3. CDR3 residues: CASSPGYSNQPQHF. The CDR3 coding sequence is TGTGCCAGCTCACCGGGTTATAGCAATCAGCCCCAGCATTTT. The chain joins TRBV18 to TRBJ1-5; D ambiguous. This CDR3 has 14 residues. CDR1 and CDR2 (germline): KGHSH, LQKENI. V lost 3 bases, J lost 0 bases, and 6 bases lay in between.

This chain uses TRBV6-6 with TRBJ2-3; 10 nucleotides align to TRBD2. Trimming at V came to 6 bases and at J to 4 bases, leaving 7 bases not matched to a gene. The V gene's germline CDR1 is MNHNY and CDR2 SVGAGI (reference sequence). The CDR3 runs 15 residues. As DNA, the CDR3 is TGTGCCAGCAGGATTAGCGGGAGGTCTCCAGATACGCAGTATTTT. Residues: CASRISGRSPDTQYF.

V usage is TRBV10-3 and J usage is TRBJ2-5; 12 positions match TRBD2. V was pared by 7 bases and J by 2 bases, with 17 bases of the junction left unmatched. CDR3 length equals 19 residues. Germline CDR1 and CDR2: ENHRY and SYGVKD. As DNA, the CDR3 is TGTGCCATCAAGGGTCCGGGACTAGCGGGTAGAGTGGATCAAGAGACCCAGTACTTC. As protein: CAIKGPGLAGRVDQETQYF.

The J gene is TRBJ1-4, the V gene TRBV5-8; a possible D gene is TRBD1 (5 bases). The CDR3 contains 16 residues. The V end was cut by 0 bases, the J end by 1 base, with 10 bases between. CDR1 SGHTS and CDR2 YDEGEE come from the germline V gene. The CDR3 nucleotides are TGTGCCAGCAGCTTGGCAGGGAGTCGAACTAATGAAAAACTGTTTTTT. Protein product: CASSLAGSRTNEKLFF.

Turning to this clone: Additional DNA sequences in this sample encode the identical CDR3. V and J are TRBV28 and TRBJ1-5; D is uncertain. This CDR3 has 15 amino acids. With 2 bases removed from V and 1 base from J, the gap between germline ends came to 9 bases. CDR1 MDHEN and CDR2 SYDVKM come from the germline V gene. CDR3 DNA: TGTGCCAGCAGTTTAATCGGCCGGAGCAATCAGCCCCAGCATTTT. Its protein is CASSLIGRSNQPQHF.

This chain uses TRBV2 with TRBJ2-7; D not certain. The CDR3 sequence is 12 residues long. Per germline, CDR1 SNHLY and CDR2 FYNNEI. V lost 7 bases and J lost 2, with 9 bases in between. The CDR3 region is CASKDRTYEQYF. CDR3 coding DNA: TGTGCCAGCAAGGACCGAACCTACGAGCAGTACTTC.

The gene calls are TRBV6-6 and TRBJ2-7; 10 bases are shared with TRBD2. The CDR3 is 14 residues long. V shed 5 bases and J 6 bases; nucleotides not matched to a gene: 7. Looked up from germline, CDR1 is MNHNY and CDR2 is SVGAGI (reference sequence). The CDR3 coding sequence is TGTGCCAGCAGTGGCAGCGGGAGGGGGGTCGAGCAGTACTTC. As protein: CASSGSGRGVEQYF.

This chain links TRBV15 with TRBJ2-2, with 11 bases matching TRBD2. V dropped 3 bases and J dropped 4; count of bases not matched to a gene: 10. CDR1 is LNHNV, CDR2 YYDKDF, per germline (reference sequence). The CDR3 is 18 amino acids. In DNA, the CDR3 is TGTGCCACCAGCAGCGGTAGCGGGAGGGCCCGAGGCACCGGGGAGCTGTTTTTT. This codes for CATSSGSGRARGTGELFF.

The CDR3 nucleotides read TGTGCCAGCAGTTCTGCGCGGCAGGGTCGGACCGGGGAGCTGTTTTTT. Residues: CASSSARQGRTGELFF. The chain uses TRBV28 and TRBJ2-2, with D perhaps TRBD1 (5 bases). The CDR3 is 16 amino acids. Per germline, CDR1 MDHEN and CDR2 SYDVKM. V was trimmed by 4 bases and J by 5 bases, leaving 17 bases between them.

J is TRBJ1-1 and V is TRBV4-3; 8 bases map to TRBD1. J lost 4 bases, V lost 1 base, and 2 bases had no gene match. The CDR3 is 14 residues long. Germline V lookup: CDR1 LGHNA, CDR2 YSLEER. The CDR3 region has the DNA TGCGCCAGCAGCCAAGTACAGGGGGGCACTGAAGCTTTCTTT. This translates into CASSQVQGGTEAFF.

The rearrangement uses TRBV6-5 and TRBJ1-2; a weak D match, TRBD1 (5 bases). The germline V and J ends were trimmed by 2 bases and 6 bases, with 16 bases remaining between them. Germline V gene data show CDR1 as MNHEY and CDR2 as SVGAGI. The CDR3 has 15 residues. The CDR3 spells CASSYKGGADDGYTF. The CDR3, as DNA: TGTGCCAGCAGTTACAAGGGAGGGGCCGACGATGGCTACACCTTC.

The rearrangement links TRBV29-1 to TRBJ2-4; no reliable D call. Germline V gene lookup returns CDR1 SQVTM and CDR2 ANQGSEA. The length of the CDR3 is 14 residues. The V and J ends lost 4 bases and 1 base respectively, with 11 bases between them. In DNA, the CDR3 is TGCAGCGTTGCCGTGTCTTTGGCCAAAAACATTCAGTACTTC. Its translation is CSVAVSLAKNIQYF.

For this clone: Other DNA variants within this sample encode the same CDR3. The V and J genes are TRBV5-1 and TRBJ2-3, with D possibly matching TRBD2 (6 bases). CDR3 length: 14 amino acids. Trimming cost V 3 bases and J 0 bases, with 8 bases left between them. Germline values: CDR1 SGHRS, CDR2 YFSETQ. Here the CDR3 DNA reads TGCGCCAGCAGCTACGGGGGTAGCACAGATACGCAGTATTTT. This codes for CASSYGGSTDTQYF.

This sequence joins TRBV28 and TRBJ2-7, with TRBD2 as a possible D gene (6 bases). Trimming removed 6 bases at V and 2 bases at J, with 17 bases between. The CDR3 totals 15 residues. CDR1 and CDR2 (germline): MDHEN, SYDVKM. The CDR3 spells CASSPIGTVTYEQYF. CDR3 nucleotide sequence: TGTGCCAGCAGCCCTATCGGGACTGTTACCTACGAGCAGTACTTC.

This clone appeared a single time. Because the CDR3's place on the DNA is in doubt, the DNA is left out and the CDR3 is given as listed by TCRdb. The rearrangement links TRBV7-2 to TRBJ1-2. Germline lookup yields CDR1 SGHTA and CDR2 FQGNSA. Ends included, the CDR3 has 15 residues. The CDR3 region is CASSLVGQGTFPDTF.

A single count supports this clone. The chain couples TRBV18 to TRBJ2-3; TRBD2 matches at 7 bases. V shed 10 bases and J 5 bases; nucleotides not matched to a gene: 12. Germline V gene lookup returns CDR1 KGHSH and CDR2 LQKENI. The CDR3 loop spans 14 amino acids. This CDR3 is CATSSGLAGDTQYF. DNA for the CDR3: TGTGCCACCTCTAGCGGTTTGGCTGGAGATACGCAGTATTTT.

The V and J genes are TRBV5-8 and TRBJ2-3; 12 bases fit TRBD2. Losses at the gene ends were 3 bases for V and 0 bases for J; bases not matched to a gene: 8. Germline V gives CDR1 SGHTS, CDR2 YDEGEE. This CDR3 contains 18 residues. This CDR3 reads CASSYGLAGRGSTDTQYF. CDR3 nucleotide sequence: TGTGCCAGCAGCTATGGACTAGCGGGACGGGGTAGCACAGATACGCAGTATTTT.

CDR3: CASSHVIAGIYNNEQFF. The DNA for the CDR3 is TGCGCCAGCAGCCACGTGATAGCGGGAATTTATAACAATGAGCAGTTCTTC. The genes are TRBV4-1 and TRBJ2-1; 8 bases align to TRBD2. This CDR3 has 17 residues. The germline V gene has CDR1 MGHRA and CDR2 YSYEKL. Trimming cost V 3 bases and J 5 bases; bases outside gene matches: 12.

About this clone itself: The same CDR3 also results from other DNA sequences found in this sample. The chain recombines TRBV29-1 with TRBJ2-4; D perhaps matches TRBD2 (5 bases). Germline V lookup: CDR1 SQVTM, CDR2 ANQGSEA. CDR3 length: 13 amino acids. Trimming took 6 bases from V and 0 from J, leaving 9 bases between them. This CDR3 reads CSVGGLAKNIQYF. CDR3 nucleotides: TGCAGCGTCGGAGGACTAGCCAAAAACATTCAGTACTTC.

The rearrangement uses TRBV28 and TRBJ2-3, with 9 bases aligning to TRBD1. CDR3 length: 13 residues. J was trimmed by 3 bases and V by 10 bases; bases with no gene match: 5. Germline-derived CDR1 and CDR2 are MDHEN and SYDVKM. Here the CDR3 reads CATYRGRTDTQYF. The CDR3 bases are TGTGCCACCTACAGGGGGCGTACAGATACGCAGTATTTT.

The J gene is TRBJ2-5, the V gene TRBV5-1, with D perhaps TRBD1 (5 bases). The CDR3 has 14 amino acids. The V end lost 4 bases, the J end lost 1 base, and 11 bases lay between the germline ends. Looked up from germline, CDR1 is SGHRS and CDR2 is YFSETQ. The CDR3 here is CASSVQAFQETQYF. As DNA, the CDR3 is TGCGCCAGCAGCGTACAGGCCTTCCAAGAGACCCAGTACTTC.

This rearrangement joins TRBV7-9 to TRBJ2-7; D unresolved. The V gene lost 5 bases and the J gene lost 7 bases, with 15 bases spanning the gap. The CDR3 runs to 13 residues. Germline V CDR1 and CDR2: SEHNR, FQNEAQ (reference sequence). The DNA of the CDR3 is TGTGCCAGCAGCCCCGCATCTCGTGAGGAGCAGTACTTC. It encodes CASSPASREEQYF. The whole variable domain, filled in from reference TRBV7-9 and TRBJ2-7, reads DTGVSQNPRHKITKRGQNVTFRCDPISEHNRLYWYRQTLGQGPEFLTYFQNEAQLEKSRLLSDRFSAERPKGSFSTLEIQRTEQGDSAMYLCASSPASREEQYFGPGTRLTVT.

This clone was observed once. The gene calls are TRBV29-1 and TRBJ1-2; no firm D call. This CDR3 is 13 amino acids long. From germline, CDR1 is SQVTM and CDR2 ANQGSEA. Trimming shortened V by 4 bases and J by 2 bases, and 11 bases separated the two germline ends. The CDR3 DNA reads TGCAGCGTTGGGTGGAAGCTGAACTATGGCTACACCTTC. This gives the protein CSVGWKLNYGYTF.

This chain connects TRBV6-5 to TRBJ2-7; 12 nucleotides match TRBD2. Germline V lookup: CDR1 MNHEY, CDR2 SVGAGI. With 5 bases clipped from V and 3 bases from J, the junction kept 5 bases outside the gene matches. There are 15 residues in the CDR3. CDR3 sequence reads: CASSRLAGAVYEQYF. CDR3 nucleotide sequence: TGTGCCAGCAGTCGACTAGCGGGAGCGGTCTACGAGCAGTACTTC.

The rearrangement joins TRBV6-5 to TRBJ2-7; 7 nucleotides line up with TRBD2. CDR3 length equals 16 residues. Germline CDR1 MNHEY, CDR2 SVGAGI. Germline trimming cut 0 bases from V and 3 bases from J; bases unmatched to any gene: 8. The CDR3 nucleotides read TGTGCCAGCAGTTACTCTTTATTAGCGGGTTACTACGAGCAGTACTTC. Translating gives CASSYSLLAGYYEQYF.

This clone was counted a single time. The chain uses TRBV7-2 and TRBJ2-1; D unresolved. The ends were cut back, 0 bases at V and 5 bases at J, with 8 bases in the middle. Germline loops: CDR1 SGHTA, CDR2 FQGNSA. CDR3 length equals 14 residues. The CDR3 region is CASSLAVQNNEQFF. CDR3 bases: TGTGCCAGCAGCTTAGCGGTCCAGAACAATGAGCAGTTCTTC.

V usage is TRBV7-3 and J usage is TRBJ2-1; TRBD1 agrees at 7 bases. Trimming removed 5 bases from V and 6 bases from J; junction bases left unmatched: 4. This CDR3 has 13 amino acids. The V gene's germline CDR1 is SGHTA and CDR2 FQGTGA. The CDR3 here is CASSTRQGNEQFF. DNA of the CDR3: TGTGCCAGCAGCACACGACAGGGCAATGAGCAGTTCTTC.

This chain connects TRBV6-6 to TRBJ1-5; 10 bases line up with TRBD1. CDR3 size: 15 residues. Per germline, CDR1 MNHNY and CDR2 SVGAGI (reference sequence). The ends lost 4 bases at V and 7 bases at J; junction bases unmatched: 7. The chain's CDR3 is CASSSDRGPNQPQHF. Written as DNA, the CDR3 is TGTGCCAGCAGTTCAGACAGGGGGCCGAACCAGCCCCAGCATTTT.

The V call is TRBV7-9, the J call TRBJ2-2; D is perhaps TRBD2 (5 bases). Germline V gene sequence: CDR1 SEHNR, CDR2 FQNEAQ (reference sequence). V shed 5 bases and J shed 7 bases, with 14 bases lying between them. The CDR3 spans 14 residues. The CDR3 sequence is CASSPGVRGGELFF. In nucleotides, the CDR3 is TGTGCCAGCAGCCCCGGGGTCAGAGGCGGGGAGCTGTTTTTT.

The gene calls are TRBV5-1 and TRBJ2-5; a possible D gene is TRBD2 (5 bases). Germline-derived CDR1 and CDR2 are SGHRS and YFSETQ. CDR3 length: 16 residues. The V end was cut by 4 bases, the J end by 2 bases, with 18 bases between. This CDR3 reads CASSPTGGSWQETQYF. The CDR3 nucleotides read TGCGCCAGCAGCCCTACTGGCGGGTCCTGGCAAGAGACCCAGTACTTC.